Below, 8 T cell receptor beta chains from the same sample are listed, as sequenced in a study of beta chain features in type 1 diabetes. Reverse transcription of all isolated RNA meant that expressed TCRB transcripts were sequenced. The protocol was immunoSEQ multiplex PCR, while the TCRdb copy is restricted to in-frame clones and leaves out a portion. The sample holds 300,000 to 450,000 clones, roughly an eighth seen once. Source material: naive CD4+ T cells from blood. The receptors come from a young man in good health.

This clone was seen a handful of times. The V and J genes are TRBV6-1 and TRBJ2-5; 8 bases map to TRBD2. This CDR3 contains 11 residues. V was clipped by 2 bases and J by 14 bases; unmatched bases: 4. Germline V gene sequence: CDR1 MNHNS, CDR2 SASEGT. CDR3 bases: TGTGCCAGCAGTGAAACCGGGACTAGATACTTC. Its protein product is CASSETGTRYF.

This clone turned up a few times. The chain is built from TRBV28 and TRBJ1-5; D ambiguous. Germline CDR1 is MDHEN and CDR2 is SYDVKM. Trimming took off 5 bases at V and 5 bases at J, with 10 bases between the two ends. CDR3 length: 13 residues. The CDR3 DNA follows: TGTGCCAGCAGTCCTTCCCCTCATCAGCCCCAGCATTTT. It yields the protein CASSPSPHQPQHF.

This chain joins TRBV4-2 and TRBJ2-2; 10 bases match TRBD1. Looked up from germline, CDR1 is LGHNA and CDR2 is YNFKEQ. CDR3 length: 15 residues. The V gene end was trimmed by 6 bases and the J gene end by 4 bases; junction bases not matched to a gene: 5. The CDR3 is CASSQDRGGTGELFF. The CDR3 region has the DNA TGTGCCAGCAGTCAGGACAGGGGGGGCACCGGGGAGCTGTTTTTT.

Only a few counts were recorded for this clone. The rearrangement joins TRBV5-1 to TRBJ2-1, with D possibly TRBD1 on 8 matching bases. Looked up from germline, CDR1 is SGHRS and CDR2 is YFSETQ. V lost 6 bases and J lost 8, with 21 bases in between. The CDR3 covers 15 residues. In nucleotides, the CDR3 is TGCGCCAGCACCCTAGGACAGGGAGGGGCCGATGAGCAGTTCTTC. Protein sequence: CASTLGQGGADEQFF.

This clone was observed a handful of times. The chain combines TRBV28 with TRBJ1-1; a possible D gene is TRBD1 (6 bases). The CDR3 consists of 14 residues. CDR1 and CDR2 (germline): MDHEN, SYDVKM. Trimming left V 6 bases short and J 0 bases short, with 11 bases between. As DNA, the CDR3 is TGTGCCAGCAGCTATTACAGGGTGAACACTGAAGCTTTCTTT. Residues: CASSYYRVNTEAFF.

This clone showed up just a few times. The V and J genes are TRBV7-6 and TRBJ2-3; D not resolved. Germline V lookup: CDR1 SGHVS, CDR2 FNYEAQ. V was clipped by 4 bases and J by 1 base, with 9 bases between them. The CDR3 extends over 14 amino acids. DNA for the CDR3: TGTGCCAGCAGCTCACTGAGAGGCACAGATACGCAGTATTTT. It specifies CASSSLRGTDTQYF.

A few counts support this clone. The rearrangement links TRBV28 to TRBJ2-5; 10 nucleotides agree with TRBD1. CDR1 is MDHEN, CDR2 SYDVKM, per germline. The CDR3 has 15 residues. V gave up 3 bases and J gave up 5 bases; unmatched junction bases: 6. In DNA form, the CDR3 reads TGTGCCAGCAGTTTTTGGGACAGGGGACAGGAGACCCAGTACTTC. Its protein product is CASSFWDRGQETQYF.

This clone occurred a few times. This chain uses TRBV7-9 with TRBJ2-7; TRBD1 might be the D (5 bases). Germline lookup yields CDR1 SEHNR and CDR2 FQNEAQ (reference sequence). V gave up 1 base and J gave up 2 bases, with 9 bases separating them. The CDR3 totals 14 residues. This CDR3 reads CASSLDLGPYEQYF. The DNA of the CDR3 is TGTGCCAGCAGCTTAGATCTGGGGCCCTACGAGCAGTACTTC.